This section outlines one TCR beta chain sequence together with its context. The antigen remains unidentified. The sample is drawn from a study of shared clonotypes between healthy human individuals. General study points: The sole specimen, blood, was sampled, and tissue repertoires likely differ.

TCRdb keeps only in-frame clones here, not all; method: immunoSEQ multiplex PCR. Of fewer than 1.4 million clones listed, around 78% are singletons. Sequenced: memory CD4+ T cells from PBMCs. Noted subset: CD45RA-negative fraction. This clonotype originated in a man aged 18 to 30 in good health. Some clones in this sample may be carry-over from other donors' samples.

CDR3 residues: CASTPRGEVNGYTF. The CDR3 DNA is TGTGCCAGCACCCCCCGCGGGGAAGTCAATGGCTACACCTTC. The chain couples TRBV6-6 to TRBJ1-2; D gene unclear. Germline CDR1 MNHNY, CDR2 SVGAGI (reference sequence). V lost 7 bases, J lost 6 bases, and 18 bases lay in between. CDR3 length equals 14 residues.